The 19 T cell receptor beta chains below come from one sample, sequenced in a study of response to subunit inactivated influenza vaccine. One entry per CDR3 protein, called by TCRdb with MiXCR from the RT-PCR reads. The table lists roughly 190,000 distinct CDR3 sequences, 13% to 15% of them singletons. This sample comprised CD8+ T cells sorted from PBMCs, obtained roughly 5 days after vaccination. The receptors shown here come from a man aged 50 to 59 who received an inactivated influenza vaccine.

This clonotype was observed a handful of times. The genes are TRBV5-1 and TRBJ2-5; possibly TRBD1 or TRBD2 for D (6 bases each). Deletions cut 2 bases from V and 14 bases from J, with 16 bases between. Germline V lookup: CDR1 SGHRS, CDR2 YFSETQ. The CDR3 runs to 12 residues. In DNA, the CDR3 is TGCGCCAGCAGCTTAGGGGGGCGCGAAGAATACTTC. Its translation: CASSLGGREEYF.

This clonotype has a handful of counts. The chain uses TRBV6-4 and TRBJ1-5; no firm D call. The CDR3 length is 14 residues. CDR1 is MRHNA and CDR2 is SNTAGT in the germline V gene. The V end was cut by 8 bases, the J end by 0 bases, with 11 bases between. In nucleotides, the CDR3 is TGTGCCAGCGAAGGCAGAGATAGCAATCAGCCCCAGCATTTT. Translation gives CASEGRDSNQPQHF.

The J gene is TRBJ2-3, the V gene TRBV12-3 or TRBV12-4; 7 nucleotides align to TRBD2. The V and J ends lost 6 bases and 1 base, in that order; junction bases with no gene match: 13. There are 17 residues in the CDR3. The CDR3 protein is CASSRGTIRVGTDTQYF. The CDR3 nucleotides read TGTGCCAGCAGCCGTGGGACTATACGGGTTGGCACAGATACGCAGTATTTT.

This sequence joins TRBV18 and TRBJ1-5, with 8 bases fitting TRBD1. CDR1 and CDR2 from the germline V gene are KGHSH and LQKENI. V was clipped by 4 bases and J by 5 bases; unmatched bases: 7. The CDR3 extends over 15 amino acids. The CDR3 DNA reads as TGTGCCAGCTCACTTCTGACAGGGGCCGATCAGCCCCAGCATTTT. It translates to CASSLLTGADQPQHF.

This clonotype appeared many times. In DNA, the CDR3 is TGTGCCAGCAGTTTTACAGGGTTGGGAGGCAATGAGCAGTTCTTC. Translating gives CASSFTGLGGNEQFF. The chain uses TRBV6-5 and TRBJ2-1; the D gene could be TRBD1 or TRBD2 (6 bases each). This CDR3 spans 15 amino acids. The germline V gene has CDR1 MNHEY and CDR2 SVGAGI. V was trimmed by 4 bases and J by 6 bases, leaving 16 bases between them.

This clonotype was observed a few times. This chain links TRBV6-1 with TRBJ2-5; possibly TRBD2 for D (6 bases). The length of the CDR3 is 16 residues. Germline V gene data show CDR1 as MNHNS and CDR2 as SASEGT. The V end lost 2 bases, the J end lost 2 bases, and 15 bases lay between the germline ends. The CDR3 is CASSELVGGKQETQYF. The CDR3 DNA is TGTGCCAGCAGTGAATTGGTGGGAGGAAAACAAGAGACCCAGTACTTC.

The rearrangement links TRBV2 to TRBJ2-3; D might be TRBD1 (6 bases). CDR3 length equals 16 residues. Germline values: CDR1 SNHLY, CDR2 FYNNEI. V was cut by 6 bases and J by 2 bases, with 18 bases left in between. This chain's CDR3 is CASRTGNQIVTDTQYF. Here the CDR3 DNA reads TGTGCCAGCAGGACAGGCAATCAAATAGTCACAGATACGCAGTATTTT.

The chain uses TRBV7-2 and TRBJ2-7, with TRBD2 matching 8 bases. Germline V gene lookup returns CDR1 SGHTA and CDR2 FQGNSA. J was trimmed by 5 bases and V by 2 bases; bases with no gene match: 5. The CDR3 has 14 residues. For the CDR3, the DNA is TGTGCCAGCAGCTTAATCGGGAGGGCGGACGAGCAGTACTTC. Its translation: CASSLIGRADEQYF.

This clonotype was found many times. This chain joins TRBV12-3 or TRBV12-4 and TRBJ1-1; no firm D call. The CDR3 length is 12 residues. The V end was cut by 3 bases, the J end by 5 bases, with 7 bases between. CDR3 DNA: TGTGCCAGCAGTTTTTTGGGGACTGAAGCTTTCTTT. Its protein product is CASSFLGTEAFF.

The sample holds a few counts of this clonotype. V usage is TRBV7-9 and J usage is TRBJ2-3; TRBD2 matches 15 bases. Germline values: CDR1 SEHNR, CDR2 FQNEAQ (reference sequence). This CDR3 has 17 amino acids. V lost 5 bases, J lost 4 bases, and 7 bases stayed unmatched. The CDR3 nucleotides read TGTGCCAGCAGCGGCCGGACTAGCGGGGGGGCCCCAGATACGCAGTATTTT. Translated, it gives CASSGRTSGGAPDTQYF. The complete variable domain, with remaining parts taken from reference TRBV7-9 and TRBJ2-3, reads DTGVSQNPRHKITKRGQNVTFRCDPISEHNRLYWYRQTLGQGPEFLTYFQNEAQLEKSRLLSDRFSAERPKGSFSTLEIQRTEQGDSAMYLCASSGRTSGGAPDTQYFGPGTRLTVL.

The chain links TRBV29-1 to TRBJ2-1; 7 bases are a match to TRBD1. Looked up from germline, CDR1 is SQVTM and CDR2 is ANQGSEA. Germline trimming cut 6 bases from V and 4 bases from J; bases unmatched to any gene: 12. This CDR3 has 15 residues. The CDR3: CSVDGRDSPYNEQFF. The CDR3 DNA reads TGCAGCGTGGACGGACGGGACAGCCCGTACAATGAGCAGTTCTTC.

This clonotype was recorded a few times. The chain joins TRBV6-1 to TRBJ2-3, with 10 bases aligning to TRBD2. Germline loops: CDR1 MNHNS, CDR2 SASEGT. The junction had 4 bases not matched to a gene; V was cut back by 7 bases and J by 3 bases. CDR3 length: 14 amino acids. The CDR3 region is CASTPGLATDTQYF. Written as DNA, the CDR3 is TGTGCCAGCACTCCGGGACTAGCGACAGATACGCAGTATTTT.

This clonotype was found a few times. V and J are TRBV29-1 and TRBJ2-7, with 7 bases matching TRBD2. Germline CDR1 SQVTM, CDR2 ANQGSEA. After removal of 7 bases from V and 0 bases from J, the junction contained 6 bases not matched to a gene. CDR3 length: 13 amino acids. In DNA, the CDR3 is TGCAGCGCTGCTAGCGGAGCCTCCTACGAGCAGTACTTC. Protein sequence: CSAASGASYEQYF.

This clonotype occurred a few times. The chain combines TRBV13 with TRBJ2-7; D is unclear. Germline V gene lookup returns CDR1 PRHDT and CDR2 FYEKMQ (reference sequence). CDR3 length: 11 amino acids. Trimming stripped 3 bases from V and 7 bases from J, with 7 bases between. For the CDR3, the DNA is TGTGCCAGCAGCTTGTCGATGGAGCAGTACTTC. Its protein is CASSLSMEQYF.

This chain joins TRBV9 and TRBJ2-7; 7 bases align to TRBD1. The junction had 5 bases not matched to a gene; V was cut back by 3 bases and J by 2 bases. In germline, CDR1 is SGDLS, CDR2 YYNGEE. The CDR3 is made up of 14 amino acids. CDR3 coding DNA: TGTGCCAGCAGCGGACGGACAGGACCCTACGAGCAGTACTTC. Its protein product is CASSGRTGPYEQYF.

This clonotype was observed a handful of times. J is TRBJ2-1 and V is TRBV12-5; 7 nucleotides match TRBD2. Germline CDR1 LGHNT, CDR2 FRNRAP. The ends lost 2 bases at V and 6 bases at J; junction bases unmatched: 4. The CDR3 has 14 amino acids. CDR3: CASGLSGEGNEQFF. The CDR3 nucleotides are TGTGCTAGTGGTTTGAGCGGGGAGGGCAATGAGCAGTTCTTC.

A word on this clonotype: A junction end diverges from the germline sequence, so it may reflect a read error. DNA for the CDR3: TGTGCCAGCTGCCACACCAGACTAGGTTACGAGCAGTACTTC. Its protein product is CASCHTRLGYEQYF. The chain employs TRBV14 and TRBJ2-7; D is perhaps TRBD2 (6 bases). CDR1 is SGHDN and CDR2 is FVKESK in the germline V gene. This CDR3 has 14 residues.

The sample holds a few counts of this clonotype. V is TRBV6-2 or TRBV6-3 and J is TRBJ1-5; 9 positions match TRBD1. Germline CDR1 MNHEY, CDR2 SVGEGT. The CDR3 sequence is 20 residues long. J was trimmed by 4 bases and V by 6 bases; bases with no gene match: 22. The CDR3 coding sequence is TGTGCCAGCAGCGTCTGGGTGAGGACAGGGGAGTCCATGGCAAATCAGCCCCAGCATTTT. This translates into CASSVWVRTGESMANQPQHF.

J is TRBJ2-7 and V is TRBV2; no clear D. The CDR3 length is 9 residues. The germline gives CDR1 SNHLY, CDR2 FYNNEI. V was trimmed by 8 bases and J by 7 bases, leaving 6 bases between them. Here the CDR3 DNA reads TGTGCCAGCGGGGTTGAGCAGTACTTC. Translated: CASGVEQYF.